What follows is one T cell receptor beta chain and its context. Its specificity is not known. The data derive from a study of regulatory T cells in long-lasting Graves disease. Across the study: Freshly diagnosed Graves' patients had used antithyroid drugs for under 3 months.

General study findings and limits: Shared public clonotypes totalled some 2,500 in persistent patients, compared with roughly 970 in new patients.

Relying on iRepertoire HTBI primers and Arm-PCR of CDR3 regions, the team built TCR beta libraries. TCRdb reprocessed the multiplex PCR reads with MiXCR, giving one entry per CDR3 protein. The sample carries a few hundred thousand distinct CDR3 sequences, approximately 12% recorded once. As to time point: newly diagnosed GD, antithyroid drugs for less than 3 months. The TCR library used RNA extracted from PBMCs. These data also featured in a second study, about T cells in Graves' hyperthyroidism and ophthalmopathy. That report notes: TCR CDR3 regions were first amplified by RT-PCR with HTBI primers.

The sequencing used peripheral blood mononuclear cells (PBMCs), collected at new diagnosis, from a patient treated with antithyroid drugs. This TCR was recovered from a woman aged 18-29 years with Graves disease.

In DNA, the CDR3 is TGCAGTGCTAGACAGGACACTGGGGATGATTCACCCCTCCACTTT. It codes for CSARQDTGDDSPLHF. This chain links TRBV20-1 with TRBJ1-6, with D tentatively TRBD1 (5 bases). The CDR3 has 15 residues. CDR1 and CDR2 (germline): DFQATT, SNEGSKA (reference sequence). V shed 2 bases and J shed 8 bases, with 16 bases lying between them.